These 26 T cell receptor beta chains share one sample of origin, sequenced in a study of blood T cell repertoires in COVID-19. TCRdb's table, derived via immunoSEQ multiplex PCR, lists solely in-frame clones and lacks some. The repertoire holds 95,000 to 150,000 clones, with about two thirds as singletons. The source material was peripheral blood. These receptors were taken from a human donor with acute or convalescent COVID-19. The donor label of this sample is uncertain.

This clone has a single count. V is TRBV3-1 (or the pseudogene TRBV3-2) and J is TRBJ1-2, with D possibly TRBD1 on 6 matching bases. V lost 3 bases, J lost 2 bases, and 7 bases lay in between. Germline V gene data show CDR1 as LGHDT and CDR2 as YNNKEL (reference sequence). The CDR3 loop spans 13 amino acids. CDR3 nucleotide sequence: TGTGCCAGCAGCCATGGACAGAACTATGGCTACACCTTC. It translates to CASSHGQNYGYTF.

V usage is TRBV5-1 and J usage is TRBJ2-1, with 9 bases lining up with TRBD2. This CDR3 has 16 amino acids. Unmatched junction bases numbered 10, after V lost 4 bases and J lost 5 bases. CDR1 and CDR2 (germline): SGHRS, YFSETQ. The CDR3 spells CASSRTGRGGDNEQFF. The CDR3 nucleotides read TGCGCCAGCAGCAGGACGGGGCGCGGGGGGGACAATGAGCAGTTCTTC.

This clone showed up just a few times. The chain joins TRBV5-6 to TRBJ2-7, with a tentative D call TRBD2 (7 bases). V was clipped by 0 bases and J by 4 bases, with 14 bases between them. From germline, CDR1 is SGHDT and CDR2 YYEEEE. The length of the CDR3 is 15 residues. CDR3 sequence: CASSLGAGEGYEQYF. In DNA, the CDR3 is TGTGCCAGCAGCTTGGGAGCAGGGGAGGGTTACGAGCAGTACTTC.

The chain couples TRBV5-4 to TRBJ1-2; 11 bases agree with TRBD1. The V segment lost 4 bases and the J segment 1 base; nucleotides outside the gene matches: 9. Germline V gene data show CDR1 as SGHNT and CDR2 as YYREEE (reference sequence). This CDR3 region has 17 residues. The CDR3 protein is CASSLRDRGGFNYGYTF. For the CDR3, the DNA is TGTGCCAGCAGCCTCCGGGACAGGGGGGGATTTAACTATGGCTACACCTTC.

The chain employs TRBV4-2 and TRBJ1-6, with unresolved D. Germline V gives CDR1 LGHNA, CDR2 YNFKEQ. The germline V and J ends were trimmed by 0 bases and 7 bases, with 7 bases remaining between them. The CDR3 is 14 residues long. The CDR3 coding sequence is TGTGCCAGCAGCCAAGAGAGGCGAAATTCACCCCTCCACTTT. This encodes CASSQERRNSPLHF.

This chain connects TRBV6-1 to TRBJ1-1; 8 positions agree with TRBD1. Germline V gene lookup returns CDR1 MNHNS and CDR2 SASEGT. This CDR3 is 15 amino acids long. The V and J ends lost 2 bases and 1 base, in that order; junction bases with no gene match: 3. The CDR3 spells CASSEPGGPNTEAFF. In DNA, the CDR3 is TGTGCCAGCAGTGAACCAGGGGGCCCGAACACTGAAGCTTTCTTT.

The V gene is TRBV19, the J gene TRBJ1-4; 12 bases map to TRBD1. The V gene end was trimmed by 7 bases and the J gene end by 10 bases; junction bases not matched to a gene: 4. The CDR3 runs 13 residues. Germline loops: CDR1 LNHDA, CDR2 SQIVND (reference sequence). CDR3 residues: CASTGTGGGKLFF. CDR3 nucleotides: TGTGCCAGTACCGGGACAGGGGGCGGAAAACTGTTTTTT. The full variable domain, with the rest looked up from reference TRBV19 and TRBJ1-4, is DGGITQSPKYLFRKEGQNVTLSCEQNLNHDAMYWYRQDPGQGLRLIYYSQIVNDFQKGDIAEGYSVSREKKESFPLTVTSAQKNPTAFYLCASTGTGGGKLFFGSGTQLSVL.

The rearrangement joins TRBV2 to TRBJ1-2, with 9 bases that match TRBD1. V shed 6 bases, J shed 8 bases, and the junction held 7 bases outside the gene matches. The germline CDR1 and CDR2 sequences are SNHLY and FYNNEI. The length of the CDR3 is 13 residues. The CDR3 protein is CASRGLGTGGYTF. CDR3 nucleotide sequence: TGTGCCAGCAGGGGTTTGGGGACAGGGGGCTACACCTTC. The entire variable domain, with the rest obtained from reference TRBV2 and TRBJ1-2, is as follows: EPEVTQTPSHQVTQMGQEVILRCVPISNHLYFYWYRQILGQKVEFLVSFYNNEISEKSEIFDDQFSVERPDGSNFTLKIRSTKLEDSAMYFCASRGLGTGGYTFGSGTRLTVV.

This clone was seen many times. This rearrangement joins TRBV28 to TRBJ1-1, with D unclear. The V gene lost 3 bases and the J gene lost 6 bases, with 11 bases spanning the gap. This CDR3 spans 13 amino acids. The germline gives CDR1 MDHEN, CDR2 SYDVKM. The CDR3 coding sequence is TGTGCCAGCAGTTTCAGGCGAACCCCTGAAGCTTTCTTT. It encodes CASSFRRTPEAFF.

CDR3 in amino acids: CASSSRLTGTGVETQYF. DNA of the CDR3: TGTGCCAGCAGTTCTCGTCTAACCGGGACAGGAGTTGAGACCCAGTACTTC. This rearrangement joins TRBV27 to TRBJ2-5; TRBD1 matches at 8 bases. Unmatched junction bases numbered 15, after V lost 4 bases and J lost 5 bases. The CDR3 runs to 17 residues. CDR1 and CDR2 from the germline V gene are MNHEY and SMNVEV (reference sequence).

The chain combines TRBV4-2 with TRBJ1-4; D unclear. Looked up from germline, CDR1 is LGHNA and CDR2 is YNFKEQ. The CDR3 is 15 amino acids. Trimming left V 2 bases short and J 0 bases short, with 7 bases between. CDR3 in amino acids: CASSQSVATNEKLFF. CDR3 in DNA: TGTGCCAGCAGCCAAAGCGTTGCAACTAATGAAAAACTGTTTTTT.

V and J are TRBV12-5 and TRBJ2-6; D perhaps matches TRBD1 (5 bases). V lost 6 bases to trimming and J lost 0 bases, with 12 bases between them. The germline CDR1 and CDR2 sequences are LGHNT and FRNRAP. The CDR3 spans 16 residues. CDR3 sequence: CASGKEGDSGANVLTF. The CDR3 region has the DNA TGTGCTAGTGGGAAAGAAGGGGACTCTGGGGCCAACGTCCTGACTTTC.

The CDR3 loop reads CASSRDQTGTRQDTQYF. The CDR3 DNA sequence: TGTGCCAGTAGTAGGGATCAGACCGGGACACGGCAGGATACGCAGTATTTT. The genes are TRBV19 and TRBJ2-3, with D tentatively TRBD1 (6 bases). This CDR3 comprises 17 residues. Trimming took off 4 bases at V and 6 bases at J, with 23 bases between the two ends. Germline CDR1 LNHDA, CDR2 SQIVND (reference sequence).

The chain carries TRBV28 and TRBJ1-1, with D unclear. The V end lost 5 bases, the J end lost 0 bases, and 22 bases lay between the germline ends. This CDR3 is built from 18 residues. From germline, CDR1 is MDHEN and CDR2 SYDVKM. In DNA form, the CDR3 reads TGTGCCAGCAGTCCTTATCCCCCTTCAGGCTGGATGAACACTGAAGCTTTCTTT. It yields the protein CASSPYPPSGWMNTEAFF.

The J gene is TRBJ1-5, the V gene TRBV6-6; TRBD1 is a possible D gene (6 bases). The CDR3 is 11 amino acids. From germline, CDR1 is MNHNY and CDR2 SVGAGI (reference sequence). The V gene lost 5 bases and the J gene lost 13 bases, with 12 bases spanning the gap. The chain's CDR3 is CASSADSLQHF. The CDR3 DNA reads TGTGCCAGCAGTGCGGACAGCTTACAGCATTTT.

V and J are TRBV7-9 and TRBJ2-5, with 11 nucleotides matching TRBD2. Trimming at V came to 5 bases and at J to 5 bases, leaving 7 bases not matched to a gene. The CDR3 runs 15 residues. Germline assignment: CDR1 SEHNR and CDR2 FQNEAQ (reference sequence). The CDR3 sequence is CASSHSGGAGETQYF. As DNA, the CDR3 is TGTGCCAGCAGCCATAGCGGGGGGGCCGGTGAGACCCAGTACTTC.

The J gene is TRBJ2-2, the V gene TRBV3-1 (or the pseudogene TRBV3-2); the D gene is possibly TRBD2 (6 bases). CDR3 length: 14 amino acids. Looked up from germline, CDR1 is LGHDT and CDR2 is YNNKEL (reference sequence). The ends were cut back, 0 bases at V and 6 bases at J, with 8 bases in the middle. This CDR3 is CASSQDRLAGELFF. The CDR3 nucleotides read TGTGCCAGCAGCCAAGATCGACTAGCCGGGGAGCTGTTTTTT.

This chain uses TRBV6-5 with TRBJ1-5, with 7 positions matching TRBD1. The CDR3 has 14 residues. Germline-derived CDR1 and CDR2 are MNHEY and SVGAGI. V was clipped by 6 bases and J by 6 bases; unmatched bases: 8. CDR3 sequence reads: CASSPDRVAQPQHF. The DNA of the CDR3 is TGTGCCAGCAGCCCCGACAGGGTCGCTCAGCCCCAGCATTTT.

The CDR3 loop reads CASSRDRRGEQYV. The CDR3 nucleotides are TGTGCCAGCAGCCGAGACAGGCGTGGCGAGCAGTACGTC. The V and J genes are TRBV28 and TRBJ2-7; possible D gene TRBD1, 6 bases. CDR3 size: 13 residues. The germline gives CDR1 MDHEN, CDR2 SYDVKM. Deletions cut 6 bases from V and 6 bases from J, with 15 bases between.

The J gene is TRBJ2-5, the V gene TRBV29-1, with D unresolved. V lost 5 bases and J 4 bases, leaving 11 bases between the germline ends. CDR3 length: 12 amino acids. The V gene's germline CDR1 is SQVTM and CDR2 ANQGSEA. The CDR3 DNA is TGCAGCGTTCGGGTGAGGAGAGAGACCCAGTACTTC. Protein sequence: CSVRVRRETQYF.

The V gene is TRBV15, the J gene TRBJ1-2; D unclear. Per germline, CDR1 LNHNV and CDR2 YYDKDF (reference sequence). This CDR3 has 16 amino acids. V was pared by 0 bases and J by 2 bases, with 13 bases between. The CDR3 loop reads CATSRDMREWNYGYTF. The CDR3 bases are TGTGCCACCAGCAGAGATATGAGGGAGTGGAACTATGGCTACACCTTC.

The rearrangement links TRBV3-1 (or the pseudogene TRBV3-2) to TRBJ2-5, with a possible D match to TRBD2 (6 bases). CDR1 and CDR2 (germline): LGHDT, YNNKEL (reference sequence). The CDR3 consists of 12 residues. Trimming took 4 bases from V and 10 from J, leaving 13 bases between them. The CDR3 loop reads CASSRGGSLQYF. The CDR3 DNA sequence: TGTGCCAGCAGCCGTGGGGGGTCTCTCCAGTACTTC.

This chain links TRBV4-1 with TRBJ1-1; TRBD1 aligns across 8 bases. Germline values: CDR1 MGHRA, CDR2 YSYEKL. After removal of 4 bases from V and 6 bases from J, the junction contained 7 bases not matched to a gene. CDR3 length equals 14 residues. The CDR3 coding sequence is TGCGCCAGCAGCCCATGGACAGGGCGGCCTGAAGCTTTCTTT. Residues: CASSPWTGRPEAFF.

The DNA for the CDR3 is TGTGCCAGCAGTTTATCGGAGAGCTCCTATAATTCACCCCTCCACTTT. It translates to CASSLSESSYNSPLHF. V usage is TRBV27 and J usage is TRBJ1-6; D remains ambiguous. The CDR3 totals 16 residues. V was cut by 0 bases and J by 0 bases, with 6 bases left in between. Germline lookup yields CDR1 MNHEY and CDR2 SMNVEV (reference sequence).

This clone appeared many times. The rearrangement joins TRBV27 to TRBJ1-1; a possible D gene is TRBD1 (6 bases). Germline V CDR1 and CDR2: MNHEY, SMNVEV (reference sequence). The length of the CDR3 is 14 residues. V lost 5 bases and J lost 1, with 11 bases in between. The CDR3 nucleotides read TGTGCCAGCAGTATCCAAGGGGGGAACACTGAAGCTTTCTTT. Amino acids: CASSIQGGNTEAFF.

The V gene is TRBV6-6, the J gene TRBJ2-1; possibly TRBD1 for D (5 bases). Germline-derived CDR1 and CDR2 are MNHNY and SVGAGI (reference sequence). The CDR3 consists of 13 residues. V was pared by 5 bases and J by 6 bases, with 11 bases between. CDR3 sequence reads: CASSAQGFNEQFF. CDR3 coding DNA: TGTGCCAGCAGTGCCCAGGGATTCAATGAGCAGTTCTTC.